One sample yielded the 14 T cell receptor beta chains listed below, sequenced in a study of radiotherapy plus CTLA-4 blockade in lung cancer. The repertoire was sequenced with immunoSEQ multiplex PCR; TCRdb's copy has only in-frame clones and lacks some. The profile covers about 120,000 clones, with about four fifths appearing a single time and roughly 3.5% taken by the ten largest. The sequencing used peripheral blood, collected from a patient treated with radiotherapy plus ipilimumab. The receptor set was obtained from a human donor with non-small cell lung cancer that progressed on radiotherapy plus ipilimumab. Some clones in this sample may be carry-over from other donors' samples.

This clone was seen a single time. The gene calls are TRBV12-5 and TRBJ2-5, with TRBD1 as a possible D gene (6 bases). Trimming left V 6 bases short and J 5 bases short, with 13 bases between. The V gene's germline CDR1 is LGHNT and CDR2 FRNRAP. The CDR3 consists of 13 residues. Here the CDR3 DNA reads TGTGCTAGTGGACAGGGACGGAGGGAGACCCAGTACTTC. Its translation: CASGQGRRETQYF.

The chain couples TRBV7-9 to TRBJ1-2, with D possibly TRBD1 on 6 matching bases. The germline CDR1 and CDR2 sequences are SEHNR and FQNEAQ (reference sequence). Trimming took off 2 bases at V and 4 bases at J, with 8 bases between the two ends. CDR3 length: 13 residues. CDR3 protein: CASSLRGGYGYTF. DNA for the CDR3: TGTGCCAGCAGCTTAAGGGGGGGCTATGGCTACACCTTC. Looking up the rest from reference TRBV7-9 and TRBJ1-2 gives the full variable domain: DTGVSQNPRHKITKRGQNVTFRCDPISEHNRLYWYRQTLGQGPEFLTYFQNEAQLEKSRLLSDRFSAERPKGSFSTLEIQRTEQGDSAMYLCASSLRGGYGYTFGSGTRLTVV.

Turning to this clone: Relative to the germline gene, one junction end is altered; a read error may explain this. The chain combines TRBV7-7 with TRBJ2-2; the match to TRBD2 covers 14 bases. The CDR3 extends over 19 amino acids. The germline V gene encodes CDR1 SSHAT and CDR2 FNYEAQ (reference sequence). The CDR3 DNA reads TGTGCTAGCAGCTTCCTGGGGACTAGCGGGGGCCCATCGAGCGGGGAGCTGTTTTTT. Residues: CASSFLGTSGGPSSGELFF.

This chain uses TRBV7-3 with TRBJ1-2; 9 bases map to TRBD1. The germline V gene has CDR1 SGHTA and CDR2 FQGTGA. With 5 bases clipped from V and 6 bases from J, the junction kept 7 bases outside the gene matches. The CDR3 has 14 residues. CDR3 sequence: CASSLGQGVDGYTF. CDR3 nucleotides: TGTGCCAGCAGCCTGGGACAGGGAGTAGATGGCTACACCTTC. The full variable domain, with the rest looked up from reference TRBV7-3 and TRBJ1-2, is GAGVSQTPSNKVTEKGKYVELRCDPISGHTALYWYRQSLGQGPEFLIYFQGTGAADDSGLPNDRFFAVRPEGSVSTLKIQRTERGDSAVYLCASSLGQGVDGYTFGSGTRLTVV.

The chain carries TRBV27 and TRBJ2-7; TRBD1 or TRBD2 may be the D gene (6 bases each). CDR3 length: 12 amino acids. Germline CDR1 reads MNHEY; CDR2 reads SMNVEV (reference sequence). Trimming removed 5 bases at V and 5 bases at J, with 10 bases between. The CDR3 loop reads CASSRRGNEQYF. For the CDR3, the DNA is TGTGCCAGCAGTAGGAGGGGGAACGAGCAGTACTTC.

The rearrangement links TRBV7-9 to TRBJ1-2; weak D call: TRBD1 (6 bases). This CDR3 contains 17 residues. CDR1 is SEHNR and CDR2 is FQNEAQ in the germline V gene (reference sequence). The V gene lost 5 bases and the J gene lost 2 bases, with 21 bases spanning the gap. CDR3 DNA: TGTGCCAGCAGCCTCGGAGGGCGTGCGGGGGCGAACTATGGCTACACCTTC. Amino acid sequence: CASSLGGRAGANYGYTF.

The V gene is TRBV6-5, the J gene TRBJ2-7, with 8 bases matching TRBD1. Trimming cost V 6 bases and J 4 bases; bases outside gene matches: 5. This CDR3 has 13 residues. Germline CDR1 and CDR2: MNHEY and SVGAGI. CDR3 nucleotides: TGTGCCAGCAGGGGGACAGGAGCATACGAGCAGTACTTC. Amino acid sequence: CASRGTGAYEQYF.

The V gene is TRBV6-5, the J gene TRBJ1-5; no clear D gene. Looked up from germline, CDR1 is MNHEY and CDR2 is SVGAGI. The V and J ends lost 4 bases and 6 bases respectively, with 13 bases between them. This CDR3 has 14 amino acids. The CDR3 region is CASSSDLVGQPQHF. Here the CDR3 DNA reads TGTGCCAGCAGTTCGGACCTCGTTGGTCAGCCCCAGCATTTT.

The V gene is TRBV7-2, the J gene TRBJ1-2; 8 positions agree with TRBD1. CDR3 length: 13 amino acids. With 5 bases clipped from V and 7 bases from J, the junction kept 6 bases outside the gene matches. Germline values: CDR1 SGHTA, CDR2 FQGNSA. CDR3 nucleotides: TGTGCCAGCAGCCCAGGGGGCGCGGGTGGCTACACCTTC. This codes for CASSPGGAGGYTF.

This clone occurred many times. V usage is TRBV5-1 and J usage is TRBJ2-2, with 9 bases aligning to TRBD1. Per the germline V gene, CDR1 is SGHRS and CDR2 is YFSETQ. The CDR3 contains 16 residues. With 1 base clipped from V and 8 bases from J, the junction kept 9 bases outside the gene matches. CDR3 nucleotide sequence: TGCGCCAGCAGCTTGCCCGGGACAGGGTTTGTTGGGGAGCTGTTTTTT. The encoded protein is CASSLPGTGFVGELFF.

The V gene is TRBV27, the J gene TRBJ2-1; D is possibly TRBD2 (6 bases). Deletions cut 6 bases from V and 7 bases from J, with 13 bases between. The CDR3 extends over 13 amino acids. Germline V gene data show CDR1 as MNHEY and CDR2 as SMNVEV (reference sequence). In DNA, the CDR3 is TGTGCCAGCAGCTTGGACTACTCTAATGAGCAGTTCTTC. Amino acid sequence: CASSLDYSNEQFF.

The gene calls are TRBV5-1 and TRBJ2-7; D not resolved. V lost 0 bases, J lost 2 bases, and 15 bases lay in between. In germline, CDR1 is SGHRS, CDR2 YFSETQ. This CDR3 spans 16 amino acids. The CDR3 DNA reads as TGCGCCAGCAGCTTGGACATCCGATCCCCCACCTACGAGCAGTACTTC. Protein product: CASSLDIRSPTYEQYF.

This sequence joins TRBV5-1 and TRBJ2-1; no firm D call. Deletions cut 2 bases from V and 4 bases from J, with 22 bases between. This CDR3 region has 18 residues. Germline V gives CDR1 SGHRS, CDR2 YFSETQ. CDR3 nucleotides: TGCGCCAGCAGCTTAATTGTTTGGAGCCCGTATAATTACAATGAGCAGTTCTTC. This encodes CASSLIVWSPYNYNEQFF. Together with reference TRBV5-1 and TRBJ2-1, the CDR3 gives the full variable domain: KAGVTQTPRYLIKTRGQQVTLSCSPISGHRSVSWYQQTPGQGLQFLFEYFSETQRNKGNFPGRFSGRQFSNSRSEMNVSTLELGDSALYLCASSLIVWSPYNYNEQFFGPGTRLTVL.

A single count supports this clone. The gene calls are TRBV19 and TRBJ1-2; D is possibly TRBD1 (6 bases). Germline values: CDR1 LNHDA, CDR2 SQIVND (reference sequence). The CDR3 is 16 amino acids. The V end was cut by 3 bases, the J end by 5 bases, with 19 bases between. CDR3 region: CASSIPGAQGMYGYTF. Written as DNA, the CDR3 is TGTGCCAGTAGTATTCCTGGGGCTCAGGGGATGTATGGCTACACCTTC. Combining the CDR3 with reference TRBV19 and TRBJ1-2 gives the whole variable domain DGGITQSPKYLFRKEGQNVTLSCEQNLNHDAMYWYRQDPGQGLRLIYYSQIVNDFQKGDIAEGYSVSREKKESFPLTVTSAQKNPTAFYLCASSIPGAQGMYGYTFGSGTRLTVV.